Presented here are 21 T cell receptor beta chains from one specimen sequenced in a study of T cell repertoires in cytomegalovirus infection. These TCRs' antigens remain unknown. TCRdb used MiXCR to reprocess the reads, holding one entry per CDR3 protein. The sample holds approximately 990,000 distinct CDR3 sequences, around 29% seen once. Sequencing used cultured CD8+ T cells from PBMCs, obtained from culture after CMV antigen stimulation. The receptors stem from a human donor in good health (CMV status not recorded). Some clones in this sample may be carry-over from other donors' samples.

A remark on this clonotype: A junction boundary mismatches the germline segment, possibly from a read error. The chain uses TRBV28 and TRBJ1-2; D unresolved. The CDR3 length is 14 residues. Germline V gene sequence: CDR1 MDHEN, CDR2 SYDVKM. The CDR3 nucleotides are TGTGCCAACAGTTTGTTGGTGGCAGAATATGGCTACACCTTC. Residues: CANSLLVAEYGYTF.

The rearrangement links TRBV6-1 to TRBJ1-5, with D hard to call. V lost 1 base to trimming and J lost 7 bases, with 14 bases between them. Germline lookup yields CDR1 MNHNS and CDR2 SASEGT. This CDR3 is built from 15 residues. The CDR3 is CASSEEVHRQQPQHF. The CDR3 bases are TGTGCCAGCAGTGAAGAGGTCCATAGGCAACAGCCCCAGCATTTT.

The sample holds a few counts of this clonotype. The genes are TRBV6-1 and TRBJ2-1, with D hard to call. This CDR3 has 15 residues. V shed 6 bases and J shed 7 bases, with 19 bases lying between them. Looked up from germline, CDR1 is MNHNS and CDR2 is SASEGT. The CDR3 nucleotides are TGTGCCAGCAGGGATTCTTCGTTTTTTCTAAATGAGCAGTTCTTC. Translation: CASRDSSFFLNEQFF.

This clonotype has a handful of counts. CDR3 nucleotide sequence: TGCGCCAGCAGCCAAGATCGAGGGGGCGCGGGAAACACCATATATTTT. Its protein product is CASSQDRGGAGNTIYF. The chain joins TRBV4-1 to TRBJ1-3; 7 bases line up with TRBD1. After removal of 0 bases from V and 4 bases from J, the junction contained 6 bases not matched to a gene. The V gene's germline CDR1 is MGHRA and CDR2 YSYEKL. CDR3 length: 16 residues.

This clonotype turned up a few times. The chain combines TRBV6-6 with TRBJ2-3; TRBD1 might be the D (6 bases). This CDR3 has 14 amino acids. The V end was cut by 6 bases, the J end by 5 bases, with 15 bases between. In germline, CDR1 is MNHNY, CDR2 SVGAGI (reference sequence). The CDR3 DNA reads as TGTGCCAGCAGCAGGGGTGGCTTCAGAGATACGCAGTATTTT. Residues: CASSRGGFRDTQYF.

The chain recombines TRBV7-9 with TRBJ1-1, with TRBD1 as a possible D gene (5 bases). Germline CDR1 SEHNR, CDR2 FQNEAQ (reference sequence). V shed 2 bases and J shed 5 bases, with 21 bases lying between them. This CDR3 region has 17 residues. The CDR3 sequence: CASSLPGKPRGSTEAFF. CDR3 coding DNA: TGTGCCAGCAGCTTACCAGGGAAGCCCCGCGGCTCGACTGAAGCTTTCTTT.

The chain is built from TRBV7-6 and TRBJ1-3; D call uncertain. Deletions cut 1 base from V and 3 bases from J, with 13 bases between. Germline V lookup: CDR1 SGHVS, CDR2 FNYEAQ. This CDR3 spans 16 amino acids. CDR3 in DNA: TGTGCCAGCAGCTTAGTAGGCGCCGAGTATGGAAACACCATATATTTT. It is translated as CASSLVGAEYGNTIYF.

This clonotype has just a few counts. This sequence joins TRBV15 and TRBJ1-1, with no clear D. The CDR3 length is 17 residues. Germline V gene lookup returns CDR1 LNHNV and CDR2 YYDKDF (reference sequence). Trimming shortened V by 5 bases and J by 0 bases, and 19 bases separated the two germline ends. Written as DNA, the CDR3 is TGTGCCACCAGCCCCTCCCGACTGGCAGCTTTGAACACTGAAGCTTTCTTT. Translation gives CATSPSRLAALNTEAFF.

The rearrangement joins TRBV5-1 to TRBJ1-1; D is uncertain. V dropped 3 bases and J dropped 0 bases, with 15 bases sitting between them. The CDR3 is 16 amino acids. Germline V gene data show CDR1 as SGHRS and CDR2 as YFSETQ. In nucleotides, the CDR3 is TGCGCCAGCAGCTCACACACCGAGTCGATGAACACTGAAGCTTTCTTT. This codes for CASSSHTESMNTEAFF. The full variable domain, completed using reference TRBV5-1 and TRBJ1-1, is KAGVTQTPRYLIKTRGQQVTLSCSPISGHRSVSWYQQTPGQGLQFLFEYFSETQRNKGNFPGRFSGRQFSNSRSEMNVSTLELGDSALYLCASSSHTESMNTEAFFGQGTRLTVV.

This sequence joins TRBV12-5 and TRBJ2-2; D gene uncertain. The CDR3 runs 14 residues. V was shortened by 3 bases and J by 3 bases, with 8 bases between the two germline ends. The germline gives CDR1 LGHNT, CDR2 FRNRAP. The CDR3 reads CASGFTQDTGELFF. CDR3 nucleotide sequence: TGTGCTAGTGGTTTTACACAAGACACCGGGGAGCTGTTTTTT.

The gene calls are TRBV7-9 and TRBJ2-3; 7 bases line up with TRBD2. The CDR3 loop spans 15 amino acids. Trimming removed 3 bases from V and 6 bases from J; junction bases left unmatched: 9. Per germline, CDR1 SEHNR and CDR2 FQNEAQ (reference sequence). The CDR3 DNA is TGTGCCAGCAGCTTGCCCCTTGGACTAGTGGATACGCAGTATTTT. It specifies CASSLPLGLVDTQYF.

The table lists this clonotype with many counts. The V and J genes are TRBV7-2 and TRBJ2-5; the match to TRBD1 covers 8 bases. V lost 5 bases and J lost 4; bases outside the gene matches: 9. This CDR3 has 15 amino acids. In germline, CDR1 is SGHTA, CDR2 FQGNSA. CDR3 amino acids: CASSIRQGALETQYF. In DNA, the CDR3 is TGTGCCAGCAGCATCCGTCAGGGGGCCTTAGAGACCCAGTACTTC.

This chain joins TRBV27 and TRBJ1-5; D gene ambiguous. Germline V gene lookup returns CDR1 MNHEY and CDR2 SMNVEV (reference sequence). V was pared by 8 bases and J by 1 base, with 12 bases between. The length of the CDR3 is 14 residues. The CDR3, as DNA: TGTGCCAGCGGTTCGCTGGTAAGCAATCAGCCCCAGCATTTT. Translated: CASGSLVSNQPQHF.

V usage is TRBV10-3 and J usage is TRBJ2-3, with D maybe TRBD2 (5 bases). Trimming pared 8 bases from V and 1 base from J, leaving 10 bases between. Germline CDR1 and CDR2: ENHRY and SYGVKD. The CDR3 loop spans 13 amino acids. This CDR3 is CAIGLEGTDTQYF. Here the CDR3 DNA reads TGTGCCATCGGACTGGAGGGCACAGATACGCAGTATTTT.

The V call is TRBV6-6, the J call TRBJ2-5; perhaps TRBD2 as D (6 bases). V lost 1 base and J lost 1, with 13 bases in between. The length of the CDR3 is 16 residues. The germline gives CDR1 MNHNY, CDR2 SVGAGI (reference sequence). CDR3 nucleotide sequence: TGTGCCAGCAGTTACTTACTAGCAGACGCCCAAGAGACCCAGTACTTC. It codes for CASSYLLADAQETQYF.

The sample holds a few counts of this clonotype. This chain joins TRBV10-1 and TRBJ2-7, with TRBD1 matching 9 bases. Germline V lookup: CDR1 WNHNN, CDR2 SYGVQD (reference sequence). The CDR3 runs 16 residues. The trim removed 2 bases at V and 2 bases at J, leaving 7 bases unmatched. The CDR3 reads CASSEPRTGATYEQYF. The DNA of the CDR3 is TGCGCCAGCAGTGAGCCCCGGACAGGGGCTACCTACGAGCAGTACTTC.

This clonotype was found many times. The rearrangement uses TRBV7-9 and TRBJ1-1; maybe TRBD1 (6 bases). Germline CDR1 reads SEHNR; CDR2 reads FQNEAQ (reference sequence). The CDR3 is 13 amino acids. Trimming took 3 bases from V and 10 from J, leaving 15 bases between them. The CDR3 sequence is CASSFGQSGLAFF. The DNA of the CDR3 is TGTGCCAGCAGCTTTGGACAGTCTGGTTTAGCTTTCTTT.

Comment on this clonotype: A much larger clonotype is one base distant, so this may be a read error. The rearrangement uses TRBV19 and TRBJ1-1; D not certain. The germline V gene encodes CDR1 LNHDA and CDR2 SQIVND (reference sequence). CDR3 length equals 15 residues. CDR3 region: CANSMYPGGDTEAFF. The DNA of the CDR3 is TGTGCCAATAGTATGTATCCGGGTGGGGACACTGAAGCTTTCTTT.

A word on this clonotype: A much larger clone differs by one base, so this may be a read error. The rearrangement joins TRBV7-9 to TRBJ2-2; no clear D. Germline V gives CDR1 SEHNR, CDR2 FQNEAQ (reference sequence). The CDR3 is 15 residues long. V lost 2 bases to trimming and J lost 4 bases, with 11 bases between them. CDR3 region: CASSLSPGFTGELFF. As DNA, the CDR3 is TGTGCCAGCAGCTTAAGCCCGGGCTTCACCGGGGAGCTGTTTTTT.

A single count supports this clonotype. The chain couples TRBV19 to TRBJ2-1, with TRBD1 identical over 9 bases. The germline gives CDR1 LNHDA, CDR2 SQIVND (reference sequence). This CDR3 comprises 13 residues. V shed 10 bases and J 7 bases; nucleotides not matched to a gene: 8. CDR3 residues: CATFTGTGNEQFF. In DNA form, the CDR3 reads TGTGCCACCTTCACTGGGACAGGGAATGAGCAGTTCTTC.

The CDR3 is CASSVFSAGGPKDTQYF. In nucleotides, the CDR3 is TGTGCCAGCAGCGTATTCTCAGCGGGGGGACCCAAGGATACGCAGTATTTT. This sequence joins TRBV9 and TRBJ2-3, with TRBD2 matching over 9 bases. CDR1 SGDLS and CDR2 YYNGEE come from the germline V gene. V shed 1 base and J 6 bases; nucleotides not matched to a gene: 12. CDR3 length: 17 amino acids.